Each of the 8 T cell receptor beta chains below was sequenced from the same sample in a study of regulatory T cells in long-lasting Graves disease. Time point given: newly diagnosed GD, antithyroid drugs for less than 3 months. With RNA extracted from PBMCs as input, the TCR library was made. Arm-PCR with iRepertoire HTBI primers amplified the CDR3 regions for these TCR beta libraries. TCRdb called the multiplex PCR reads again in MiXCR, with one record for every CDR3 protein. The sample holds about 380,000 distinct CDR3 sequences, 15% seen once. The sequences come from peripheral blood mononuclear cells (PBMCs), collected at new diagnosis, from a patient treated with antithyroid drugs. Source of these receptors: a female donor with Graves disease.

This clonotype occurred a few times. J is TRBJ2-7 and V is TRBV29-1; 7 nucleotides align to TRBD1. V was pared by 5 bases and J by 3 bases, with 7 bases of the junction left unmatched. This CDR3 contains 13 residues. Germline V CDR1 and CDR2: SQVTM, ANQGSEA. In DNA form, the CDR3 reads TGCAGCGTTTTGACAGGGAAGGGCTACGAGCAGTACTTC. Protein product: CSVLTGKGYEQYF.

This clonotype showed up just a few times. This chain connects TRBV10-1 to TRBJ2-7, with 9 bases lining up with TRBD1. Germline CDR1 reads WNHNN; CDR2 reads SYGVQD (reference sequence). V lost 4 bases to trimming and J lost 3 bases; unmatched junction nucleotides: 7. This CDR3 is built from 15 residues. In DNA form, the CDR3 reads TGCGCCAGCAGTGGAGAACAGGGGGCGTACTACGAGCAGTACTTC. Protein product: CASSGEQGAYYEQYF.

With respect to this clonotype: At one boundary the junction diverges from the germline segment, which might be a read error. This CDR3 is CTWTDGSQETQYF. In DNA form, the CDR3 reads TGTACCTGGACGGACGGATCTCAAGAGACCCAGTACTTC. The chain uses TRBV30 and TRBJ2-5; no clear D gene. Germline lookup yields CDR1 GTSNPN and CDR2 SVGIG (reference sequence). This CDR3 contains 13 residues.

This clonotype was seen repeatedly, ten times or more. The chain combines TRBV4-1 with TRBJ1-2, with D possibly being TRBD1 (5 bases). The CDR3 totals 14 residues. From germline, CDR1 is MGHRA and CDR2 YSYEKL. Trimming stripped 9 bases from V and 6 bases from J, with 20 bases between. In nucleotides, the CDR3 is TGCGCCAGTGAAGGGGACGGGTATTTGGATGGCTACACCTTC. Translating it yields CASEGDGYLDGYTF.

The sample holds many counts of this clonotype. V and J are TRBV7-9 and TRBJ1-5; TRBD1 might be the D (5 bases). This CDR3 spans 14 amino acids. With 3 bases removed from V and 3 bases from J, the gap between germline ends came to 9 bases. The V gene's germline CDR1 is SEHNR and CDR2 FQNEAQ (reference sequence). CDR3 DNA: TGTGCCAGCAGCTTCGGGACGGACAATCAGCCCCAGCATTTT. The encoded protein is CASSFGTDNQPQHF.

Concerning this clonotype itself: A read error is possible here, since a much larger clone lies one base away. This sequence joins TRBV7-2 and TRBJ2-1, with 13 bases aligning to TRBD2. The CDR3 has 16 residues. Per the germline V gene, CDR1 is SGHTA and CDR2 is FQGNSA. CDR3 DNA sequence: TGTGCCAGCAGCTCCCGACTAGCGGGAGGCTACAATAAGCAGTTCTTC. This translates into CASSSRLAGGYNKQFF.

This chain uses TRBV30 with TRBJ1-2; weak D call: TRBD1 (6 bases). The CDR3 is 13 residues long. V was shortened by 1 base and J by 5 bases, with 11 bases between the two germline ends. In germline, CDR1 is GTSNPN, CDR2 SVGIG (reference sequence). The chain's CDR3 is CAWSAQGRYGYTF. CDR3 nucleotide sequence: TGTGCCTGGAGTGCACAGGGTCGGTATGGCTACACCTTC.

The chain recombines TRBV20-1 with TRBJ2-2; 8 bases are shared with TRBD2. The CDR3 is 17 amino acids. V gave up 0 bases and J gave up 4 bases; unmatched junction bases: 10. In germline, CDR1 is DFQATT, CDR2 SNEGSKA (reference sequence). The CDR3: CSARDLKRGRPTGELFF. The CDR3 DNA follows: TGCAGTGCTAGAGACCTCAAGCGGGGGCGTCCCACCGGGGAGCTGTTTTTT.